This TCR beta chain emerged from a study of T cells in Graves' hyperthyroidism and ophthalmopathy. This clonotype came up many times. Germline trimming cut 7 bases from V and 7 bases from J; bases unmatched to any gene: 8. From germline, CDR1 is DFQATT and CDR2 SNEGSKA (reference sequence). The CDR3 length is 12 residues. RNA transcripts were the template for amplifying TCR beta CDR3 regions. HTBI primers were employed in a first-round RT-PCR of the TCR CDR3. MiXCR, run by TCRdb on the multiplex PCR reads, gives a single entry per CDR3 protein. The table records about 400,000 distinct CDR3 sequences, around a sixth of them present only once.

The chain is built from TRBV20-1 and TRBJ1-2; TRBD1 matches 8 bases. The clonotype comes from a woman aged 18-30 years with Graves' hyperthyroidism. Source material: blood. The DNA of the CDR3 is TGCAGTGTAAGGCAGGGGGCGTTTGGCTACACCTTC. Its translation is CSVRQGAFGYTF.